The sequence of this TCR beta chain was determined in a study of blood T cell repertoires in COVID-19. Looked up from germline, CDR1 is MNHEY and CDR2 is SVGAGI. This CDR3 comprises 13 residues. Trimming shortened V by 2 bases and J by 8 bases, and 12 bases separated the two germline ends. Sequenced by immunoSEQ multiplex PCR; TCRdb stores in-frame clones only, minus some. The table shows around 150,000 clones, with over 80% occurring only once. Material: peripheral blood. The rearrangement uses TRBV6-5 and TRBJ1-2, with D uncertain. This TCR came from a man aged 55 to 70 with active or convalescent COVID-19. The CDR3 DNA follows: TGTGCCAGCAGTTACGCCAAAGGCGGCGGCTACACCTTC. Protein: CASSYAKGGGYTF.